Listed here are 18 T cell receptor beta chains from one sample, sequenced in a study of post-analysis software for immune sequencing data. Study-level points and caveats: With TRBV5-6, TRBV5-1 and TRBV20-1 included, about 5 TRBV segments were more frequent in patients than in controls.

Unique-molecular-identifier-tagged TCR beta cDNA libraries were used. TCRdb recomputed calls from the PCR reads with MiXCR, one row per CDR3 protein. The sample holds 740,000 or so distinct CDR3 sequences, approximately 53% seen once. Their antigens are not known. Input material: blood. Receptor source: a girl aged 5 to 17 with multiple sclerosis.

The rearrangement links TRBV7-9 to TRBJ1-2, with TRBD1 as a possible D gene (5 bases). The CDR3 extends over 15 amino acids. Trimming pared 3 bases from V and 8 bases from J, leaving 19 bases between. Germline-derived CDR1 and CDR2 are SEHNR and FQNEAQ (reference sequence). DNA of the CDR3: TGTGCCAGCAGCTTGCCCGCCGGGAGGGGTCAGGGCTACACCTTC. As protein: CASSLPAGRGQGYTF.

This clonotype turned up a few times. The chain joins TRBV10-3 to TRBJ1-2; 8 bases align to TRBD1. This CDR3 is 16 amino acids long. V gave up 11 bases and J gave up 0 bases; unmatched junction bases: 14. From germline, CDR1 is ENHRY and CDR2 SYGVKD. The CDR3 region has the DNA TGTGCCCTCGATGGATGGGACAGGCCGCCTAACTATGGCTACACCTTC. Translation: CALDGWDRPPNYGYTF.

About this clonotype: At one end the junction does not follow the germline gene, possibly because of a read error. The V gene is TRBV5-5, the J gene TRBJ2-1, with TRBD1 as a possible D gene (6 bases). The CDR3 is 15 amino acids. Germline V lookup: CDR1 SGHKS, CDR2 YYEKEE (reference sequence). CDR3 in amino acids: CANSLVQGRYNEQFF. CDR3 coding DNA: TGTGCCAACAGCTTGGTACAGGGTAGGTACAATGAGCAGTTCTTC.

This chain uses TRBV20-1 with TRBJ2-7; tentatively, D is TRBD1 or TRBD2 (5 bases each). The CDR3 length is 14 residues. Trimming shortened V by 3 bases and J by 0 bases, and 12 bases separated the two germline ends. Germline CDR1 DFQATT, CDR2 SNEGSKA (reference sequence). The CDR3 spells CSARAGSYSYEQYF. CDR3 coding DNA: TGCAGTGCTAGGGCAGGGAGTTACTCCTACGAGCAGTACTTC.

V usage is TRBV5-6 and J usage is TRBJ2-3, with D unresolved. The CDR3 consists of 12 residues. V lost 5 bases and J lost 10, with 14 bases in between. Per the germline V gene, CDR1 is SGHDT and CDR2 is YYEEEE. CDR3 region: CASSFISVPQYF. Written as DNA, the CDR3 is TGTGCCAGCAGTTTTATTTCGGTTCCGCAGTATTTT.

The chain couples TRBV6-2 or TRBV6-3 to TRBJ2-1; possible D gene TRBD2, 6 bases. In germline, CDR1 is MNHEY, CDR2 SVGEGT. This CDR3 has 16 amino acids. V lost 0 bases, J lost 5 bases, and 14 bases lay in between. CDR3: CASSYSIKRANNEQFF. The CDR3 DNA follows: TGTGCCAGCAGTTACTCGATTAAGCGGGCAAACAATGAGCAGTTCTTC.

The sample holds one count of this clonotype. The chain has TRBV2 and TRBJ2-4; 13 bases are a match to TRBD2. The DNA end lines up better with TRBJ2-7; the J call may be wrong. Germline V CDR1 and CDR2: SNHLY, FYNNEI. The CDR3 runs to 14 residues. CDR3 sequence: CASMRLAGGYEQYF. The CDR3 DNA follows: TGTGCCAGCATGCGACTAGCGGGGGGCTACGAGCAGTACTTC.

This clonotype came up a few times. This sequence joins TRBV20-1 and TRBJ2-6; D gene uncertain. The CDR3 has 15 residues. Looked up from germline, CDR1 is DFQATT and CDR2 is SNEGSKA (reference sequence). The V and J ends lost 6 bases and 0 bases respectively, with 12 bases between them. CDR3 nucleotide sequence: TGCAGTGCGGTGTCCCCGTCCTCTGGGGCCAACGTCCTGACTTTC. Protein: CSAVSPSSGANVLTF.

The chain links TRBV3-1 to TRBJ2-5; D might be TRBD2 (5 bases). The CDR3 totals 19 residues. The germline CDR1 and CDR2 sequences are LGHDT and YNNKEL (reference sequence). V was pared by 0 bases and J by 2 bases, with 22 bases between. DNA for the CDR3: TGTGCCAGCAGCCAAGACCCCTTTAGTAGCGCCAACCAGCAAGAGACCCAGTACTTC. It translates to CASSQDPFSSANQQETQYF.

The CDR3 region is CASSQGAGGKYEQYF. CDR3 bases: TGTGCCAGCAGCCAAGGGGCGGGAGGGAAATACGAGCAGTACTTC. The chain is built from TRBV14 and TRBJ2-7, with TRBD2 identical over 9 bases. Germline assignment: CDR1 SGHDN and CDR2 FVKESK. The CDR3 extends over 15 amino acids. V lost 1 base, J lost 4 bases, and 5 bases stayed unmatched.

This clonotype occurred once. The chain joins TRBV20-1 to TRBJ2-7; possible D gene TRBD2, 5 bases. Germline V gene sequence: CDR1 DFQATT, CDR2 SNEGSKA (reference sequence). V shed 1 base and J shed 0 bases, with 13 bases lying between them. The CDR3 extends over 15 amino acids. CDR3 coding DNA: TGCAGTGCTAGAGGCGTGGGAGCTCCCTCCTACGAGCAGTACTTC. Translation: CSARGVGAPSYEQYF.

The rearrangement uses TRBV9 and TRBJ2-3, with 7 positions matching TRBD1. The CDR3 is 14 residues long. V dropped 7 bases and J dropped 3; count of bases not matched to a gene: 8. Germline V gene lookup returns CDR1 SGDLS and CDR2 YYNGEE. The CDR3 region has the DNA TGTGCCAGCTCCCACAGGGGTATGACAGATACGCAGTATTTT. Encoded protein: CASSHRGMTDTQYF.

This clonotype appeared a few times. The chain carries TRBV6-1 and TRBJ1-5; possibly TRBD1 for D (5 bases). V was pared by 6 bases and J by 0 bases, with 12 bases between. CDR3 length: 15 amino acids. The germline gives CDR1 MNHNS, CDR2 SASEGT. The CDR3 DNA follows: TGTGCCAGCAGCGTGACAGAATATAGCAATCAGCCCCAGCATTTT. This sequence encodes CASSVTEYSNQPQHF.

The chain links TRBV15 to TRBJ1-6, with D tentatively TRBD1 (6 bases). The CDR3 is made up of 14 amino acids. CDR1 and CDR2 from the germline V gene are LNHNV and YYDKDF (reference sequence). V lost 5 bases to trimming and J lost 7 bases, with 12 bases between them. CDR3 nucleotides: TGTGCCACCAGCGCCCGACAGGAGAATTCACCCCTCCACTTT. This encodes CATSARQENSPLHF.

The chain recombines TRBV7-9 with TRBJ2-3; maybe TRBD2 (5 bases). V lost 1 base and J 0 bases, leaving 11 bases between the germline ends. CDR1 and CDR2 from the germline V gene are SEHNR and FQNEAQ (reference sequence). CDR3 length: 16 amino acids. The CDR3 coding sequence is TGTGCCAGCAGCTTAGAATTGAAGCGGAGCACAGATACGCAGTATTTT. Protein sequence: CASSLELKRSTDTQYF.

This clonotype came up once. V and J are TRBV20-1 and TRBJ2-1, with 11 bases that match TRBD2. The J segment lost 3 bases and the V segment lost 3 bases, leaving 4 bases of the junction unmatched. Looked up from germline, CDR1 is DFQATT and CDR2 is SNEGSKA (reference sequence). The CDR3 has 15 residues. CDR3 in amino acids: CSASVAGGYYNEQFF. For the CDR3, the DNA is TGCAGTGCTAGTGTAGCGGGAGGGTACTACAATGAGCAGTTCTTC.

This clonotype was seen a few times. The chain combines TRBV27 with TRBJ1-6; 7 nucleotides agree with TRBD1. This CDR3 is built from 17 residues. With V trimmed by 5 bases and J by 5 bases, 12 bases remained unmatched. Germline CDR1 and CDR2: MNHEY and SMNVEV (reference sequence). The CDR3 DNA follows: TGTGCCAGCAGTCCCAGGTTGGGACAGTTCGATAATTCACCCCTCCACTTT. It yields the protein CASSPRLGQFDNSPLHF.

The genes are TRBV20-1 and TRBJ2-1; tentative D call: TRBD2 (7 bases). The germline V gene has CDR1 DFQATT and CDR2 SNEGSKA (reference sequence). The CDR3 is 14 amino acids. V lost 4 bases to trimming and J lost 2 bases, with 12 bases between them. CDR3 loop: CSAKGGLTYNEQFF. DNA for the CDR3: TGCAGTGCTAAGGGGGGGCTTACCTACAATGAGCAGTTCTTC.